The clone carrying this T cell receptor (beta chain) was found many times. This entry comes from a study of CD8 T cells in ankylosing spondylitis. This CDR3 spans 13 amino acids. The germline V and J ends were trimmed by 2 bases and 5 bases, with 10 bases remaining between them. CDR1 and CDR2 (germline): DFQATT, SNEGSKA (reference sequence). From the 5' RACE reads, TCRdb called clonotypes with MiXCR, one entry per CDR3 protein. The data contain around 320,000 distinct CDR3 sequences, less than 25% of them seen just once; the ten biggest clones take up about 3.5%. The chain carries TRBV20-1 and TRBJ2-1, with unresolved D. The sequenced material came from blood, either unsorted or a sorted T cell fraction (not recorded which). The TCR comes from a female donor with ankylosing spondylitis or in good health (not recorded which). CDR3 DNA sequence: TGCAGTGCTAGAAGCCCAAAGGACAATGAGCAGTTCTTC. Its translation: CSARSPKDNEQFF.